The 12 T cell receptor beta chains presented below share a single source sample, sequenced in a study of blood T cell repertoires in COVID-19. Measured with immunoSEQ multiplex PCR; TCRdb has only the in-frame clones, and not every one. There are around 190,000 clones in the sample; just over 85% occur only once, and 7.5% to 10% lies in the top ten. The material sequenced was peripheral blood. The receptors were sampled from a man aged 45-65 years with active or convalescent COVID-19.

V usage is TRBV3-1 (or the pseudogene TRBV3-2) and J usage is TRBJ1-1; 7 positions agree with TRBD1. From germline, CDR1 is LGHDT and CDR2 YNNKEL (reference sequence). CDR3 size: 14 residues. With V trimmed by 0 bases and J by 4 bases, 2 bases remained unmatched. The CDR3 loop reads CASSQDQGGTEAFF. For the CDR3, the DNA is TGTGCCAGCAGCCAAGATCAGGGGGGCACTGAAGCTTTCTTT.

The table lists this clone with a few counts. The rearrangement joins TRBV2 to TRBJ1-2, with 9 nucleotides matching TRBD1. Germline-derived CDR1 and CDR2 are SNHLY and FYNNEI. Losses at the gene ends were 5 bases for V and 14 bases for J; bases not matched to a gene: 6. The CDR3 consists of 11 residues. The CDR3 bases are TGTGCCAGCAGTCCCGGGACAGGGTCAACCTTC. Translated: CASSPGTGSTF.

V gene TRBV7-2 combines with J gene TRBJ2-1; D possibly corresponds to TRBD1 (5 bases). Deletions cut 1 base from V and 6 bases from J, with 16 bases between. Germline assignment: CDR1 SGHTA and CDR2 FQGNSA. The CDR3 consists of 16 residues. The CDR3 is CASSLDYRSFPNEQFF. The CDR3 region has the DNA TGTGCCAGCAGCTTAGACTACAGGAGCTTCCCCAATGAGCAGTTCTTC.

The chain combines TRBV28 with TRBJ1-5, with D maybe TRBD1 (6 bases). CDR1 and CDR2 from the germline V gene are MDHEN and SYDVKM. V was pared by 5 bases and J by 6 bases, with 11 bases between. The CDR3 has 13 amino acids. For the CDR3, the DNA is TGTGCCAGCAGTGACAGGCGCGGTCAGCCCCAGCATTTT. Protein sequence: CASSDRRGQPQHF.

The V call is TRBV12-3 or TRBV12-4, the J call TRBJ1-1; no clear D. Trimming took 7 bases from V and 4 from J, leaving 13 bases between them. The CDR3 has 13 amino acids. The CDR3 coding sequence is TGTGCCAGCACAGGCCCCTTGGGCACTGAAGCTTTCTTT. Translated: CASTGPLGTEAFF.

The chain links TRBV18 to TRBJ1-4; 9 bases map to TRBD1. This CDR3 has 14 residues. The junction had 5 bases not matched to a gene; V was cut back by 6 bases and J by 6 bases. Germline CDR1 is KGHSH and CDR2 is LQKENI. CDR3 sequence (DNA): TGTGCCAGCTCTCACAGGGGGCAGGATGAAAAACTGTTTTTT. Translation: CASSHRGQDEKLFF.

Here the CDR3 reads CASNHGQGRYGYTF. Here the CDR3 DNA reads TGTGCCAGTAATCACGGACAGGGTCGGTATGGCTACACCTTC. The chain combines TRBV19 with TRBJ1-2; 8 bases map to TRBD1. The CDR3 contains 14 residues. Germline V gives CDR1 LNHDA, CDR2 SQIVND (reference sequence). V lost 7 bases, J lost 5 bases, and 9 bases stayed unmatched.

This clone was counted once. The CDR3 sequence: CASSQYQGAGGYTF. DNA for the CDR3: TGTGCCAGCAGCCAGTATCAGGGGGCGGGAGGCTACACCTTC. The gene calls are TRBV3-1 (or the pseudogene TRBV3-2) and TRBJ1-2; the match to TRBD1 covers 8 bases. Germline lookup yields CDR1 LGHDT and CDR2 YNNKEL (reference sequence). This CDR3 is 14 amino acids long. V shed 3 bases and J 8 bases; nucleotides not matched to a gene: 8.

This rearrangement joins TRBV9 to TRBJ2-3, with 7 nucleotides matching TRBD1. CDR3 size: 16 residues. Germline V gives CDR1 SGDLS, CDR2 YYNGEE. The junction had 8 bases not matched to a gene; V was cut back by 0 bases and J by 4 bases. The CDR3, as DNA: TGTGCCAGCAGCGTAGCAGATCAGGGGGTGGCAGATACGCAGTATTTT. Translating it yields CASSVADQGVADTQYF. Full variable domain (remainder filled in from reference TRBV9 and TRBJ2-3): DSGVTQTPKHLITATGQRVTLRCSPRSGDLSVYWYQQSLDQGLQFLIQYYNGEERAKGNILERFSAQQFPDLHSELNLSSLELGDSALYFCASSVADQGVADTQYFGPGTRLTVL.

This chain links TRBV6-5 with TRBJ2-2; unclear D gene. V was cut by 10 bases and J by 5 bases, with 14 bases left in between. The CDR3 covers 13 residues. Germline V CDR1 and CDR2: MNHEY, SVGAGI. The CDR3 sequence: CATLVGSTGELFF. In DNA, the CDR3 is TGTGCCACGCTAGTGGGTTCTACCGGGGAGCTGTTTTTT.

This rearrangement joins TRBV5-1 to TRBJ1-1, with 7 bases lining up with TRBD1. This CDR3 is built from 13 residues. Germline assignment: CDR1 SGHRS and CDR2 YFSETQ. V was pared by 2 bases and J by 7 bases, with 5 bases of the junction left unmatched. The CDR3 DNA reads TGCGCCAGCAGCTTATCCGGGACAGTTGAAGCTTTCTTT. Amino acids: CASSLSGTVEAFF.

CDR3 sequence: CASRPQGGSEKLFF. The CDR3 DNA reads as TGTGCCAGCAGGCCGCAGGGGGGCAGTGAAAAACTGTTTTTT. V is TRBV6-5 and J is TRBJ1-4, with 7 bases lining up with TRBD1. Germline trimming cut 6 bases from V and 7 bases from J; bases unmatched to any gene: 8. In germline, CDR1 is MNHEY, CDR2 SVGAGI. CDR3 length: 14 residues.